The TCR beta chain described here comes from a study of T cells after yellow fever vaccination. This clonotype was observed at least ten times. Its antigen is currently unknown. Study conclusions and caveats: Abundant bulk-derived clonotypes could contaminate FACS-sorted repertoires.

In making TCR cDNA, 5'RACE template switching added a universal primer site and UMIs to it. A single record per CDR3 protein comes from TCRdb applying MiXCR to the 5' RACE reads. This sample has about 330,000 distinct CDR3 sequences, with approximately 4% found just once. Germline CDR1 and CDR2: SQVTM and ANQGSEA. V lost 6 bases to trimming and J lost 2 bases, with 12 bases between them. There are 13 residues in the CDR3. The chain is built from TRBV29-1 and TRBJ2-3, with D perhaps matching TRBD1 or TRBD2 (5 bases each). The source material was PBMCs, sampled 5 days after the yellow fever booster vaccination. The receptor was isolated from a man between 18 and 29 years old who received the YFV17D yellow fever vaccine. The CDR3 is CSVTGTHTDTQYF. In DNA form, the CDR3 reads TGCAGCGTGACCGGGACGCACACAGATACGCAGTATTTT.